Sequencing of this T cell receptor beta chain was carried out in a study of T cells in tumors after PD-1 blockade. Study as a whole: Blood samples averaged around 120,000 templates (range about 22,000-260,000) and over 35,000 unique clonotypes.

The germline V gene has CDR1 SNHLY and CDR2 FYNNEI. J gave up 9 bases and V 5 bases, and 7 bases lay outside the gene matches. The CDR3 sequence is 15 residues long. Sequenced by immunoSEQ multiplex PCR; TCRdb stores in-frame clones only, minus some. The table has 50,000 to 75,000 clones, 74% seen once. The V call is TRBV2, the J call TRBJ2-1; 13 bases line up with TRBD2. The clonotype originates from a human donor with basal cell carcinoma. Specimen: PBMCs, collected after anti-PD-1 treatment. The CDR3 loop reads CASSLTSGGAVEQFF. The CDR3 nucleotides are TGTGCCAGCAGTCTTACTAGCGGGGGGGCCGTTGAGCAGTTCTTC.